The T cell receptor (beta chain) described here comes from a study of blood T cell repertoires in COVID-19. About the research overall: Whether acute or convalescent, the COVID-19 samples came from the United States, Italy and Spain. PBMCs, B-cell-depleted T cells, or T cells were the source of the cDNA or gDNA that made up the material.

The germline gives CDR1 KGHSH, CDR2 LQKENI. Trimming took 6 bases from V and 1 from J, leaving 20 bases between them. The CDR3 has 17 residues. Original processing methods: For nucleated cells, counts were estimated from reference gene primer amplification. The method was immunoSEQ multiplex PCR; TCRdb's version includes in-frame clones alone and lacks a portion of them. The V and J calls and clone size are taken from that table; D and trimming were inferred from the DNA. The table includes nearly 100,000 clones, roughly four fifths detected once. Sequenced: peripheral blood. This clonotype was sampled from a man aged 70 or older with acute or convalescent COVID-19. This sequence joins TRBV18 and TRBJ2-3, with D possibly matching TRBD2 (6 bases). The chain's CDR3 is CASSPDLGDWGTDTQYF. Here the CDR3 DNA reads TGTGCCAGCTCGCCGGACCTAGGGGACTGGGGCACAGATACGCAGTATTTT.